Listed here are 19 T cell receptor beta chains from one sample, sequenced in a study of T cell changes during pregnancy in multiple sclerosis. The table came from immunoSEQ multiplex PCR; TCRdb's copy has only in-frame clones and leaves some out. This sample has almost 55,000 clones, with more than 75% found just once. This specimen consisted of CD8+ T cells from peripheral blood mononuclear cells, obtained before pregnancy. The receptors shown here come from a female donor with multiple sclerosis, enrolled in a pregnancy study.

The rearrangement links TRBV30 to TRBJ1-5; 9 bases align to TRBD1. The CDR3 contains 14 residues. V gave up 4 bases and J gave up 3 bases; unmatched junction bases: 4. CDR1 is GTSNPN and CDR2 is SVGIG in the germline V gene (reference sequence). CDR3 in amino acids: CAWTNRGPNQPQHF. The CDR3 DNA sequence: TGTGCCTGGACAAACAGGGGGCCCAATCAGCCCCAGCATTTT.

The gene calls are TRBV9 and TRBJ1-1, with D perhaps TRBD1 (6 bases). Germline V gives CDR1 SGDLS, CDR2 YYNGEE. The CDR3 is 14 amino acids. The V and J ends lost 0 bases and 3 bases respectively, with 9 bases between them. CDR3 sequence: CASSVGAGDTEAFF. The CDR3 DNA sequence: TGTGCCAGCAGCGTAGGGGCAGGGGACACTGAAGCTTTCTTT.

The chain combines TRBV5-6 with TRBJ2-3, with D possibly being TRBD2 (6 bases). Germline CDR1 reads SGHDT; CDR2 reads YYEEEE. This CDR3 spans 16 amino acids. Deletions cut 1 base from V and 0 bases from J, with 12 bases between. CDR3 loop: CASSLWRATSTDTQYF. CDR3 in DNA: TGTGCCAGCAGCTTGTGGAGGGCTACTAGCACAGATACGCAGTATTTT. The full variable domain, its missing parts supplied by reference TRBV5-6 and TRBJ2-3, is DAGVTQSPTHLIKTRGQQVTLRCSPKSGHDTVSWYQQALGQGPQFIFQYYEEEERQRGNFPDRFSGHQFPNYSSELNVNALLLGDSALYLCASSLWRATSTDTQYFGPGTRLTVL.

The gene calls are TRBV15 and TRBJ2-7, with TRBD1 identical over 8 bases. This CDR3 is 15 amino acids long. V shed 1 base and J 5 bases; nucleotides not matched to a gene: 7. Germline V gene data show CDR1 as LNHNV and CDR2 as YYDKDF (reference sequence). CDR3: CATSRARQGKNEQYF. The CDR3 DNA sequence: TGTGCCACCAGCAGAGCTAGACAGGGGAAAAACGAGCAGTACTTC. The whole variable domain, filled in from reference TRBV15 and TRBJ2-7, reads DAMVIQNPRYQVTQFGKPVTLSCSQTLNHNVMYWYQQKSSQAPKLLFHYYDKDFNNEADTPDNFQSRRPNTSFCFLDIRSPGLGDTAMYLCATSRARQGKNEQYFGPGTRLTVT.

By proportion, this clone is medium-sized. The CDR3 region is CASSQATGTGSNEQYF. In DNA form, the CDR3 reads TGCGCCAGCAGCCAAGCTACCGGGACAGGGAGCAACGAGCAGTACTTC. The V gene is TRBV4-3, the J gene TRBJ2-7, with TRBD1 matching over 9 bases. This CDR3 is 16 amino acids long. Germline V lookup: CDR1 LGHNA, CDR2 YSLEER. V gave up 1 base and J gave up 5 bases; unmatched junction bases: 9.

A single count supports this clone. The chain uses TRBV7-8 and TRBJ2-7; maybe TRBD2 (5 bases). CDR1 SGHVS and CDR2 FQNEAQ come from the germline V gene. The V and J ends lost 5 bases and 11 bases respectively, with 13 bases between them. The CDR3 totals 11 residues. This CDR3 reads CASSNSEVEYF. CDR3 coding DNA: TGTGCCAGCAGCAATAGCGAGGTTGAGTACTTC.

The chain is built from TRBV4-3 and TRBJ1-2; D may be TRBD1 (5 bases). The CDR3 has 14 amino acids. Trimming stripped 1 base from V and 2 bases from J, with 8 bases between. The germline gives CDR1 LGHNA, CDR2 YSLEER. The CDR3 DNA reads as TGCGCCAGCAGCCAAGTGACAGCCAACTATGGCTACACCTTC. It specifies CASSQVTANYGYTF.

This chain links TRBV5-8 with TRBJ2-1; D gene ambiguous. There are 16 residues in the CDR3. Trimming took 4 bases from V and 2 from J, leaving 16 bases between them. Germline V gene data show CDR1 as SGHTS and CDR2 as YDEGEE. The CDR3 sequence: CASSRSIGGTYNEQFF. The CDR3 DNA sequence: TGTGCCAGCAGCCGTTCCATCGGCGGAACCTACAATGAGCAGTTCTTC.

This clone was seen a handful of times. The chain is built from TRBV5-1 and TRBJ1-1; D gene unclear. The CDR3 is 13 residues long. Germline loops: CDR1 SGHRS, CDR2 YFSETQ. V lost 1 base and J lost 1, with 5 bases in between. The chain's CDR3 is CASSLTGNTEAFF. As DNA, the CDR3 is TGCGCCAGCAGCTTGACCGGGAACACTGAAGCTTTCTTT.

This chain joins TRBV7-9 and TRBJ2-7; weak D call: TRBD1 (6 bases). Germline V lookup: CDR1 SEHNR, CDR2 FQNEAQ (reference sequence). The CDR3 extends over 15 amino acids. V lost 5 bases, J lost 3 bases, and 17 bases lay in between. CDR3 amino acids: CASSVETGPFYEQYF. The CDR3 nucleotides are TGTGCCAGCAGCGTAGAGACAGGCCCCTTCTACGAGCAGTACTTC.

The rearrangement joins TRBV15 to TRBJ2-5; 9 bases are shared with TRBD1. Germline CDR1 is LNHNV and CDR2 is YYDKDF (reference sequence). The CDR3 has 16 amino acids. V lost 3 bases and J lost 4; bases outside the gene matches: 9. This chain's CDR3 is CATSSGDGQGTETQYF. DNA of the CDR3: TGTGCCACCAGCAGTGGAGACGGACAGGGGACAGAGACCCAGTACTTC.

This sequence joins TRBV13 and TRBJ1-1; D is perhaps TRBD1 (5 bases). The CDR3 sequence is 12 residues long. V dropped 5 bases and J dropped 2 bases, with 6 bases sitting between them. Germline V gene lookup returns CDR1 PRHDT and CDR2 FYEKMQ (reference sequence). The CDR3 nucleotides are TGTGCCAGCAGCACAGGAAACACTGAAGCTTTCTTT. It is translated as CASSTGNTEAFF.

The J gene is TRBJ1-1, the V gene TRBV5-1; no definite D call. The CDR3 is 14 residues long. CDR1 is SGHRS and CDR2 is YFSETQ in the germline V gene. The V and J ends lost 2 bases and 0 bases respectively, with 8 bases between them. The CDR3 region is CASSFSPVNTEAFF. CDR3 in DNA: TGCGCCAGCAGCTTTTCCCCCGTGAACACTGAAGCTTTCTTT.

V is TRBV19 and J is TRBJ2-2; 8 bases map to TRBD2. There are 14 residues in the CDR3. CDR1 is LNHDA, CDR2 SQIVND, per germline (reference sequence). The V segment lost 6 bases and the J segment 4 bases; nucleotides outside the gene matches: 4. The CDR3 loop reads CASRERGLTGELFF. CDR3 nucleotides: TGTGCCAGTAGGGAGCGGGGGCTCACCGGGGAGCTGTTTTTT.

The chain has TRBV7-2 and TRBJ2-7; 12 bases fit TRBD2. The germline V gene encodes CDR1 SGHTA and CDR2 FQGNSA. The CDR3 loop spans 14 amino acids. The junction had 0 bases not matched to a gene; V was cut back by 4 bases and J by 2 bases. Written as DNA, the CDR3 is TGTGCCAGCAGCTCTAGCGGGGGGGCCTACGAGCAGTACTTC. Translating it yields CASSSSGGAYEQYF.

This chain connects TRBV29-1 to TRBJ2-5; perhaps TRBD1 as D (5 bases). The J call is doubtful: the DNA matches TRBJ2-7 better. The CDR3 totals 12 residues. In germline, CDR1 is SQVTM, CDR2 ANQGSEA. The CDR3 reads CSALDSSYEQYF. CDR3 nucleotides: TGCAGCGCACTCGACAGTTCCTACGAGCAGTACTTC.

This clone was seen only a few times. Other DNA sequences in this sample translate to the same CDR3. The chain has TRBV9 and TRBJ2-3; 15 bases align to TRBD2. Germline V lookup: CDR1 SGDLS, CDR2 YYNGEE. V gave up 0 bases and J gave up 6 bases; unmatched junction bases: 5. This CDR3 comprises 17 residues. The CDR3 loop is CASSVAGLAGGRDTQYF. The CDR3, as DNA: TGTGCCAGCAGCGTAGCCGGACTAGCGGGGGGGCGTGATACGCAGTATTTT.

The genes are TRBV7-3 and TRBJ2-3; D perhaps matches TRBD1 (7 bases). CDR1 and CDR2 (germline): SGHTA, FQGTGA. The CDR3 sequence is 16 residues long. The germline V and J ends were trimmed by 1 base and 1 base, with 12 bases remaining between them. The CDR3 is CASSLIGGGGTDTQYF. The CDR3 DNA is TGTGCCAGCAGCTTAATAGGAGGGGGCGGCACAGATACGCAGTATTTT.

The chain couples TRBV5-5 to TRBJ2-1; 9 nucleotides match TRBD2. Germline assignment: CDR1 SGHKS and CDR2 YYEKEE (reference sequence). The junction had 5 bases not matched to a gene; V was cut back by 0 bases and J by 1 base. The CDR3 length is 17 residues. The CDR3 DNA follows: TGTGCCAGCAGCTTGGGCCTAGCGGGGCCTTCCTACAATGAGCAGTTCTTC. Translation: CASSLGLAGPSYNEQFF.